This TCR beta chain originates from a study of T cell repertoires in cytomegalovirus infection. Trimming removed 2 bases at V and 2 bases at J, with 4 bases between. Per germline, CDR1 SGHAT and CDR2 FQNNGV. CDR3 length equals 12 residues. MiXCR, applied by TCRdb to the reads, yields one record per CDR3 protein. The sample lists hundreds of thousands of distinct CDR3 sequences, 35% occurring once. This clonotype has more than one count but fewer than ten. One base away lies a much larger clone, so this may be a sequencing read error. The specimen was PBMCs. The TCR originated in a human donor in good health (CMV status not recorded). Some clones in this sample may be carry-over from other donors' samples. This chain uses TRBV11-2 with TRBJ2-7; unclear D gene. Written as DNA, the CDR3 is TGTGCCAGCAGCTTACCTACCTACGAGCAGTACTTC. Protein sequence: CASSLPTYEQYF.